Described below is a single TCR beta chain sequence and its context. What this receptor recognizes is not known. No quality values exist for individual bases; no much larger clone is one base distant. The sample belongs to a study of blood T cell repertoires in COVID-19 (dated by TCRdb to the early 2020s). In terms of the full investigation: Samples covering the acute and convalescent phases of COVID-19 were provided by collaborators in the United States, Italy and Spain. The prospective study material was composed of cDNA or gDNA derived from T cells, B-cell-depleted T cells, or PBMCs. Deeply sampled blood TCRbeta repertoires from subjects exposed to, actively infected with, or recovered from COVID-19 were included in the dataset. The repertoires were released in a freely available public database meant as a resource for research on the immune response to SARS-CoV-2. Samples were obtained from the ongoing ImmuneRACE study (first 160 participants) and from some 1,300 subjects provided by 6 global collaborators. Sample metadata almost always included a de-identified subject ID, COVID-19 status, age in years and sex. Where HLA class I and class II types were available, the types were taken from metadata supplied by the sample provider, not from assay-based typing. The paper as a whole reports these results and caveats: How much clinical and demographic metadata was included differed by source and by participant, and the metadata was provided uncurated.

The immunoSEQ Assay, a bias-controlled multiplex PCR, was used to amplify TCRbeta CDR3 regions from genomic DNA. As for how the authors treated the data: The number of nucleated cells in each sample was estimated from the amplification of reference gene primers within the assay. To quantify the absolute abundance of each unique TCRbeta CDR3 rearrangement, sequence reads were collapsed and filtered. For each sample, productive Simpson clonality was calculated by taking the square root of Simpson's diversity index across productive rearrangements. In TCRdb, the immuneACCESS table is reduced to in-frame sequences with V and J assigned. These tables do not hold every clone; where another copy was compared, an unresolved V gene accounts for under half, and the others remain unexplained. V and J calls and clone size come straight from that table; D and trimming were deduced from the DNA. This sample comprises 280,000 or so clones, 75% to 90% of them detected only once. Roughly 2.7% of the sample is held by the ten biggest clonotypes.

Participants in the prospective study were aged about 18 to 95 years, lived in 20 to 30 United States geographic areas, and enrolled through a virtual design. In the prospective study, participants were assigned to cohorts based on the clinical history participants reported in a screening survey and a study questionnaire. For ImmuneRACE Cohort 3, a participant was defined as recovered based on two consecutive negative NP/OP PCR tests, clearance by a healthcare professional, or resolution of symptoms. In the prospective study, whole blood, serum and a nasopharyngeal or oropharyngeal swab were collected from each participant by mobile phlebotomists. Participants in the prospective study had the option to provide additional blood draws and questionnaires over an approximately 2-month period. Prospective study blood samples were shipped either frozen or at room temperature before DNA extraction. What was sequenced was PBMCs or T cells enriched from blood (not recorded which). The TCR comes from a woman aged 45-65 years who had recovered from COVID-19.

The CDR3 protein sequence reads: CASSQGRTENTEAFF. DNA sequence: TGTGCCAGCAGCCAAGGACGGACTGAGAACACTGAAGCTTTCTTT. Recombination linked TRBV3-1 (or the pseudogene TRBV3-2) to TRBJ1-1, with the identity of the D gene unclear. The CDR3 numbers 15 residues from cysteine through phenylalanine. The read is trimmed to its CDR3 DNA, 45 bases read in frame from base 1. In the germline V gene (reference sequence), CDR1 corresponds to LGHDT and CDR2 to YNNKEL. V is clipped by 1 base and J by 1 base, and the sequence between their germline boundaries is 10 bases long.